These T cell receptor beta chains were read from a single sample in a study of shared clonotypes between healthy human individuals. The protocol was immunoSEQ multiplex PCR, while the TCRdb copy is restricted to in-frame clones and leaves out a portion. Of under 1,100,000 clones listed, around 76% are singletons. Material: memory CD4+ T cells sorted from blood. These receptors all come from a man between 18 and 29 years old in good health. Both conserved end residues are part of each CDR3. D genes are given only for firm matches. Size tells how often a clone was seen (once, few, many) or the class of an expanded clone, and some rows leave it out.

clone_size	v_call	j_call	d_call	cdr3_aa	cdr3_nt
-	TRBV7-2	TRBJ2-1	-	CASSLKGWGSYNEQFF	TGTGCCAGCAGCTTAAAGGGGTGGGGTTCCTACAATGAGCAGTTCTTC
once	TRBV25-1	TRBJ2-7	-	CASSGTNSYEQYF	TGTGCCAGCAGTGGGACTAACTCCTACGAGCAGTACTTC
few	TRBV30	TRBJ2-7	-	CAWAGPWEQYF	TGTGCCTGGGCGGGACCCTGGGAGCAGTACTTC
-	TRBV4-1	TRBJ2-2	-	CASSQDPGGYTGELFF	TGCGCCAGCAGCCAAGATCCGGGTGGATACACCGGGGAGCTGTTTTTT
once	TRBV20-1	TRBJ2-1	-	CSARDLTEQFF	TGCAGTGCTAGAGATTTGACTGAGCAGTTCTTC
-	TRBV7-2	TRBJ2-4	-	CASSSPQAAKNIQYF	TGTGCCAGCAGCAGCCCCCAGGCTGCCAAAAACATTCAGTACTTC
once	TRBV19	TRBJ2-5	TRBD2	CASSIGTGGPTETQYF	TGTGCCAGTAGTATCGGGACGGGGGGGCCTACAGAGACCCAGTACTTC
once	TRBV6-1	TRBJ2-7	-	CASSEVGAGLYSYEQYF	TGTGCCAGCAGTGAAGTGGGTGCAGGGTTATACTCCTACGAGCAGTACTTC
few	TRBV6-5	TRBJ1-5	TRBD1	CASSFRTGGGQPQHF	TGTGCCAGCAGTTTCCGGACAGGGGGCGGACAGCCCCAGCATTTT
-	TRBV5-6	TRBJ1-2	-	CASLHSGRGYTF	TGTGCCAGCCTCCATTCTGGGAGGGGCTACACCTTC
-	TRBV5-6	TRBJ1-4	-	CASSRWAQRAFF	TGTGCCAGCAGCCGGTGGGCCCAAAGGGCGTTTTTT
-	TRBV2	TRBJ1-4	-	CASSEEAGYGNEKLFF	TGTGCCAGCAGTGAAGAGGCGGGGTATGGTAATGAAAAACTGTTTTTT
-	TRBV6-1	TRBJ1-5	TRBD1	CASMKGQGGLQPQHF	TGTGCCAGCATGAAAGGACAGGGGGGACTTCAACCCCAGCATTTT
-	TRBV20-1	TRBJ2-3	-	CSAPSTDTQYF	TGCAGTGCGCCCAGCACAGATACGCAGTATTTT
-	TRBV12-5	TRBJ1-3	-	CASGQTGSGNTIYF	TGTGCTAGTGGACAGACAGGCTCTGGAAACACCATATATTTT
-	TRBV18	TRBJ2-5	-	CASSPQEVGETQYF	TGTGCCAGCTCACCGCAGGAGGTTGGAGAGACCCAGTACTTC
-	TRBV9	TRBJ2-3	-	CASSAPLGGRTDTQYF	TGTGCCAGCAGCGCACCCTTGGGGGGACGCACAGATACGCAGTATTTT
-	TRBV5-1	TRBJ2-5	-	CATKYQETQYF	TGCGCCACCAAGTACCAAGAGACCCAGTACTTC
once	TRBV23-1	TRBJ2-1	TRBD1	CASSQCRDRGYNEQFF	TGCGCCAGCAGTCAATGCCGGGACAGGGGGTACAATGAGCAGTTCTTC
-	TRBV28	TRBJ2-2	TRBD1	CASRQDRGKGANTGELFF	TGTGCCAGCAGGCAAGACAGGGGAAAAGGGGCGAACACCGGGGAGCTGTTTTTT
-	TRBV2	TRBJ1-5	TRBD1	CASSETGGGQPQHF	TGTGCCAGCAGTGAAACAGGGGGAGGTCAGCCCCAGCATTTT
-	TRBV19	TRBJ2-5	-	CASSIDSGHQETQYF	TGTGCCAGTAGTATAGATTCGGGACATCAAGAGACCCAGTACTTC
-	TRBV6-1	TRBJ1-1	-	CASTRTGTNTEAFF	TGTGCCAGCACCCGGACCGGGACGAACACTGAAGCTTTCTTT
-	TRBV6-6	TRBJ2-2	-	CASSWAFYTGELFF	TGTGCCAGCAGTTGGGCCTTTTACACCGGGGAGCTGTTTTTT
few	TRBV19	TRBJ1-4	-	CASSIVDKNEKLFF	TGTGCCAGTAGTATAGTTGACAAGAATGAAAAACTGTTTTTT
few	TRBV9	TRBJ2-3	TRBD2	CASSVGTSGGLSTDTQYF	TGTGCCAGCAGCGTCGGGACTAGCGGGGGCCTTAGCACAGATACGCAGTATTTT
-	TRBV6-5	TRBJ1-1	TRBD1	CASSYSGQGGNEAFF	TGTGCCAGCAGTTACTCGGGACAGGGTGGGAATGAAGCTTTCTTT
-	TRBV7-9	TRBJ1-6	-	CASSIGTQGNSPLHF	TGTGCCAGCAGCATAGGGACCCAGGGTAATTCACCCCTCCACTTT
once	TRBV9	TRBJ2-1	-	CASSAAGSWNEQFF	TGTGCCAGCAGCGCGGCAGGGTCCTGGAATGAGCAGTTCTTC
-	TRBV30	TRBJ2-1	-	CAWSDRGKQFF	TGTGCCTGGAGTGATCGGGGGAAGCAGTTCTTC
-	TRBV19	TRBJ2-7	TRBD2	CASRRGSGRSYEQYF	TGTGCCAGTAGGCGGGGGAGCGGGCGCTCCTACGAGCAGTACTTC
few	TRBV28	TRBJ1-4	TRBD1	CASSLPGQANEKLFF	TGTGCCAGCAGTTTACCGGGACAGGCTAATGAAAAACTGTTTTTT
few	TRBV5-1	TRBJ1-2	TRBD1	CASSLGGGPYGYTF	TGCGCCAGCAGCTTGGGAGGGGGCCCCTATGGCTACACCTTC
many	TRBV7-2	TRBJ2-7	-	CASSTRTVQYF	TGTGCCAGCAGCACCCGAACCGTGCAGTACTTC
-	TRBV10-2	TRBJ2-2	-	CASSDGRFGGSGTGELFF	TGCGCCAGCAGTGACGGAAGATTCGGAGGGTCAGGAACCGGGGAGCTGTTTTTT
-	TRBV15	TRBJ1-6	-	CATSSVWGASGNSPLHF	TGTGCCACCAGCAGCGTGTGGGGGGCATCGGGTAATTCACCCCTCCACTTT
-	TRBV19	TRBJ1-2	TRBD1	CASLDRVGGYTF	TGTGCCAGCCTGGACAGGGTGGGTGGCTACACCTTC
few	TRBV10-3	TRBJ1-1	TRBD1	CATLGQGKTEAFF	TGTGCCACCCTGGGACAGGGGAAAACTGAAGCTTTCTTT
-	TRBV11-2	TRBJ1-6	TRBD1	CASSFGQANSPLHF	TGTGCCAGCAGCTTCGGACAGGCCAATTCACCCCTCCACTTT
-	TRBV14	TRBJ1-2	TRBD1	CASNPGGSSGYTF	TGTGCCAGCAACCCAGGGGGGTCGTCCGGCTACACCTTC
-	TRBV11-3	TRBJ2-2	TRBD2	CASSSWTSGTGELFF	TGTGCCAGCAGCTCGTGGACTAGCGGGACCGGGGAGCTGTTTTTT
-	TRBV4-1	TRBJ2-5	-	CASSQDEGETQYF	TGCGCCAGCAGCCAAGATGAAGGGGAGACCCAGTACTTC
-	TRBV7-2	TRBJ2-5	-	CASVFGETQYF	TGTGCCAGCGTATTCGGAGAGACCCAGTACTTC
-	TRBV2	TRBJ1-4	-	CASSEEEGPTNEKLFF	TGTGCCAGCAGTGAAGAAGAGGGTCCGACTAATGAAAAACTGTTTTTT
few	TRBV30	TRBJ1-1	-	CAWRQGGFGEAFF	TGTGCCTGGAGACAGGGAGGTTTTGGTGAAGCTTTCTTT
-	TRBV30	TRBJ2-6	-	CAWSVMTSGANVLTF	TGTGCCTGGAGTGTCATGACCTCTGGGGCCAACGTCCTGACTTTC